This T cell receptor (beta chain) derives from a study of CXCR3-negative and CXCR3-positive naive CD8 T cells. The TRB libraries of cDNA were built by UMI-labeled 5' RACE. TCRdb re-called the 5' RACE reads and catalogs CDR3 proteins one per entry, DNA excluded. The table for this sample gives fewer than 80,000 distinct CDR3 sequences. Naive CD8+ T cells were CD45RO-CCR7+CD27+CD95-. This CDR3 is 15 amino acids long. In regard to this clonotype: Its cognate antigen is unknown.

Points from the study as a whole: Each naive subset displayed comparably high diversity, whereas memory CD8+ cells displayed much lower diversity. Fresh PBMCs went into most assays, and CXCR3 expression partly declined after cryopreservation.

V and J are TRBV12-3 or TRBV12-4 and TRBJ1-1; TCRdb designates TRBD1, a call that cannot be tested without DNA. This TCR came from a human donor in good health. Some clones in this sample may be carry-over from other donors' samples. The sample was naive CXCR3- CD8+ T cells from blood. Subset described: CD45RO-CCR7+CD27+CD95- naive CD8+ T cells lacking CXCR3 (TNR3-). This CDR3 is CAIRVLLTRGTEAFF.